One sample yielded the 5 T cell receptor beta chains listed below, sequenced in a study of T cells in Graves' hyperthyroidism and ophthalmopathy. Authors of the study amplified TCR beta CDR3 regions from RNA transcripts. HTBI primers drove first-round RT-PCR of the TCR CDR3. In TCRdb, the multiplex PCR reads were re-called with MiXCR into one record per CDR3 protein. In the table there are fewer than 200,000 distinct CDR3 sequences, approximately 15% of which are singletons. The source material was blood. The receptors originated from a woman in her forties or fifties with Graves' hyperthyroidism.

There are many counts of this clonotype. The CDR3, as DNA: TGTGCCAGCAGCCTCCGAGCCGTTGCATCCTATAATTCACCCCTCCACTTT. It encodes CASSLRAVASYNSPLHF. The chain carries TRBV11-2 and TRBJ1-6, with D hard to call. This CDR3 is 17 amino acids long. Trimming took 5 bases from V and 1 from J, leaving 15 bases between them. Germline CDR1 and CDR2: SGHAT and FQNNGV.

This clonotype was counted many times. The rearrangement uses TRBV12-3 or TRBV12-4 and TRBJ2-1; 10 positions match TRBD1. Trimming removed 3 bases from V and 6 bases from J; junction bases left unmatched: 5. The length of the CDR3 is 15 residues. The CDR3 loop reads CASSLGTGARNEQFF. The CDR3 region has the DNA TGTGCCAGCAGTTTGGGGACAGGGGCCCGCAATGAGCAGTTCTTC.

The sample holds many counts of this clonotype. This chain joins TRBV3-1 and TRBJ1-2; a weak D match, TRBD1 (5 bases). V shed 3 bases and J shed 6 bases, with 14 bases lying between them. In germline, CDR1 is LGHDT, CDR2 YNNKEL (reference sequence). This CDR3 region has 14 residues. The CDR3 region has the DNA TGTGCCAGCAGCCAGGTTGGCAGGGACCATGGCTACACCTTC. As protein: CASSQVGRDHGYTF.

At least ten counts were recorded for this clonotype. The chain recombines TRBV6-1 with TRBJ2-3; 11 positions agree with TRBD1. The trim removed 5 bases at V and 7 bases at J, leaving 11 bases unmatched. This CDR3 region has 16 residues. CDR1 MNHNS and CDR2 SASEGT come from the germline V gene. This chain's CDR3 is CASSSRGQGAQNTQYF. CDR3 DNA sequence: TGTGCCAGCAGTAGCAGAGGACAGGGGGCACAGAATACGCAGTATTTT.

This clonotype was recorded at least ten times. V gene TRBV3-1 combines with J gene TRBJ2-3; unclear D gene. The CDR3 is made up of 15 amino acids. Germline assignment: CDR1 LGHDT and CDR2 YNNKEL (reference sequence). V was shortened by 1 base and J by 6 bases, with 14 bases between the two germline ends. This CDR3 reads CASSQGATTADTQYF. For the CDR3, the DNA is TGTGCCAGCAGCCAAGGAGCTACCACAGCCGATACGCAGTATTTT.